This T cell receptor (beta chain) was retrieved from a study of blood T cell repertoires in COVID-19. Across the whole study: PBMCs, B-cell-depleted T cells, or T cells were the source of the cDNA or gDNA that made up the material.

This CDR3 spans 16 amino acids. Trimming cost V 0 bases and J 5 bases, with 17 bases left between them. From germline, CDR1 is SGHDT and CDR2 YYEEEE. Among Cohort 3 donors, those recovered had two negative PCRs, clearance, or symptom resolution. The repertoire was sequenced with immunoSEQ multiplex PCR; TCRdb's copy has only in-frame clones and lacks some. The table has 300,000 to 400,000 clones, less than 90% seen once. Source material: PBMCs or T cells enriched from blood (not recorded which). This receptor was identified in a woman younger than 45 who had recovered from COVID-19. The V and J genes are TRBV5-6 and TRBJ1-2, with D possibly being TRBD1 (6 bases). CDR3 nucleotide sequence: TGTGCCAGCAGCTTGGATGTCCTGGGGGCCCTTTATGGCTACACCTTC. This translates into CASSLDVLGALYGYTF.